This T cell receptor beta chain was sequenced for a study of shared clonotypes between healthy human individuals. Whole-study results and caveats: Against clonotypes common to all four donors, non-shared ones had lower generation probabilities. Several donors held 4.5% to 5% of naive CD4 clonotypes in common. Larger estimated richness was generally recorded for naive subsets relative to memory subsets. An expected dependence of interdonor clonotype sharing on sequencing depth was noted.

Cells designated naive CD8 were CD45RO-negative and were positively selected for CCR7, with terminally differentiated effector memory CD45RA+ cells excluded. Trimming cost V 6 bases and J 4 bases; bases outside gene matches: 8. CDR1 MDHEN and CDR2 SYDVKM come from the germline V gene. The CDR3 totals 14 residues. As concerns this clone: No antigen is known for it.

TCRdb's copy holds only in-frame clones and misses some; the assay was immunoSEQ multiplex PCR. In the table there are more than 600,000 clones, roughly 94% of which are singletons. This chain uses TRBV28 with TRBJ1-1; 7 bases line up with TRBD1. This TCR was recovered from a man aged 25-45 years in good health. The specimen sequenced was naive CD8+ T cells sorted from blood. CDR3 bases: TGTGCCAGCAGACAGAACAGGGGTCGCACTGAAGCTTTCTTT. Its protein is CASRQNRGRTEAFF.